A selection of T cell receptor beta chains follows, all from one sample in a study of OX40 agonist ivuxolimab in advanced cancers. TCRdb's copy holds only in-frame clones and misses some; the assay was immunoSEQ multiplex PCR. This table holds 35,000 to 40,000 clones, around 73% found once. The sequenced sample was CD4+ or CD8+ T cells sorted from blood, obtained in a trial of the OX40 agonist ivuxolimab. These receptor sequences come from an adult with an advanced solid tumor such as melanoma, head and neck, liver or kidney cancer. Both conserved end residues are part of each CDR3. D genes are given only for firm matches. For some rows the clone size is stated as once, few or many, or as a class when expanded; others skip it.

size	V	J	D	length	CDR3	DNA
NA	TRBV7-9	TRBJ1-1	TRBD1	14	CASSDGKDRGNAFF	TGTGCCAGCAGCGACGGGAAAGACAGGGGAAACGCTTTCTTT
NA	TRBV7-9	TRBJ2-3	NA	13	CAGSTQGADTQYF	TGTGCCGGATCTACACAGGGAGCGGATACGCAGTATTTT
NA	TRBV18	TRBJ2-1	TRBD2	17	CASSPRREWLAGNEQFF	TGTGCCAGCTCACCACGGCGAGAGTGGCTAGCGGGGAACGAGCAGTTCTTC
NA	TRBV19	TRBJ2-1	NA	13	CASSIVAGDEQFF	TGTGCCAGTAGTATAGTAGCCGGGGATGAGCAGTTCTTC
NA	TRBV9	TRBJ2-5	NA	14	CASSVGNGKETQYF	TGTGCCAGCAGCGTAGGGAATGGGAAAGAGACCCAGTACTTC
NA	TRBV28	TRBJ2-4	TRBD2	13	CASLAGGKNIQYF	TGTGCCAGCTTAGCGGGAGGAAAGAACATTCAGTACTTC
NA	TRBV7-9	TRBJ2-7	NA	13	CASSLFAGDEQYF	TGTGCCAGCAGCTTATTCGCCGGGGACGAGCAGTACTTC
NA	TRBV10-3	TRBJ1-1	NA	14	CATRAIVLNTEAFF	TGTGCCACCAGGGCTATCGTCCTGAACACTGAAGCTTTCTTT
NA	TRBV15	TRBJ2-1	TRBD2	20	CATSSPRWLAGGGSANEQFF	TGTGCCACCAGCAGCCCCCGCTGGCTAGCGGGGGGCGGCTCGGCAAATGAGCAGTTCTTC
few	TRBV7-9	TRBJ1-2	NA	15	CASSLGQGTNYGYTF	TGTGCCAGCAGCTTAGGGCAGGGAACTAACTATGGCTACACCTTC
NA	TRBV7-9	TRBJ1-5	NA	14	CASSLTSSDQPQHF	TGTGCCAGCAGCTTGACTTCCTCGGATCAGCCCCAGCATTTT
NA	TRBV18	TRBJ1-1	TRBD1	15	CASSPGQEKNTEAFF	TGTGCCAGCTCACCCGGACAGGAAAAGAACACTGAAGCTTTCTTT
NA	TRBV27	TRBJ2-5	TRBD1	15	CAISAGTGQWETQYF	TGTGCCATCAGTGCCGGGACAGGTCAGTGGGAGACCCAGTACTTC
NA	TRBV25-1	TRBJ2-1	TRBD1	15	CASSDRDRVYNEQFF	TGTGCCAGCAGTGACCGGGACAGGGTCTACAATGAGCAGTTCTTC
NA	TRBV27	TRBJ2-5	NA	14	CASSPHPLRETQYF	TGTGCCAGCAGTCCCCACCCTCTTAGGGAGACCCAGTACTTC
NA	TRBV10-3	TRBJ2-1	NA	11	CAISEVNEQFF	TGTGCCATCAGTGAAGTCAATGAGCAGTTCTTC
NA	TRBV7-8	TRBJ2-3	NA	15	CASSLMGGSTDTQYF	TGTGCCAGCAGTCTGATGGGAGGTAGCACAGATACGCAGTATTTT
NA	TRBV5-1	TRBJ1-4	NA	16	CASSLEGSRDNEKLFF	TGCGCCAGCAGCTTGGAGGGTTCTAGAGATAATGAAAAACTGTTTTTT
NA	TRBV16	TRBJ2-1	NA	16	CASSAPPFSSYNEQFF	TGTGCCAGCAGTGCGCCTCCGTTTAGCTCCTACAATGAGCAGTTCTTC
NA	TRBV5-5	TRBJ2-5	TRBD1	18	CASSLVGQGLTVRETQYF	TGTGCCAGCAGCTTGGTGGGACAGGGTCTTACGGTTCGCGAGACCCAGTACTTC
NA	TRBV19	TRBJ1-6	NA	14	CASSGRESNSPLHF	TGTGCCAGTAGTGGAAGGGAATCAAACTCACCCCTCCACTTT
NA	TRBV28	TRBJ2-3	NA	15	CASSLRAVAGDTQYF	TGTGCCAGCAGTTTAAGGGCCGTCGCTGGAGATACGCAGTATTTT
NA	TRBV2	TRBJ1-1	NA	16	CASSAALTRKNTEAFF	TGTGCCAGCAGTGCCGCCCTCACCAGGAAAAACACTGAAGCTTTCTTT
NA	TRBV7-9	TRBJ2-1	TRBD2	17	CASSPSGLAGTYNEQFF	TGTGCCAGCAGCCCATCCGGACTAGCGGGCACCTACAATGAGCAGTTCTTC